This entry is about one TCR beta chain. The data derive from a study of T-cell reconstitution after alpha-beta-depleted transplantation in children. A TCRbeta library incorporating unique molecular identifiers was prepared. TCRdb re-analysed the PCR reads in MiXCR, keeping a single row per CDR3 protein. The sample has 300,000 to 400,000 distinct CDR3 sequences; roughly 17% are singletons. Germline CDR1 is LNHNV and CDR2 is YYDKDF (reference sequence). The CDR3 consists of 15 residues. Trimming cost V 3 bases and J 3 bases; bases outside gene matches: 5. The material was PBMCs, mostly from graft donor cells, obtained 360 days after TCRalphabeta/CD19-depleted stem cell transplant. The sequence derives from a male patient between 2 and 10 years old who had a stem cell transplant for acute lymphoblastic leukemia, so the T cells may come from the graft donor. The V call is TRBV15, the J call TRBJ2-1; 7 bases match TRBD1. The CDR3 reads CATSRARGSYNEQFF. In nucleotides, the CDR3 is TGTGCCACCAGCAGGGCCAGGGGGAGCTACAATGAGCAGTTCTTC.